The source of this T cell receptor (beta chain) is a study of T cell responses to AZD1222 COVID-19 vaccine. V was trimmed by 6 bases and J by 0 bases, leaving 15 bases between them. This CDR3 has 15 amino acids. Looked up from germline, CDR1 is MGHRA and CDR2 is YSYEKL. To note about this clone: What it recognizes is unknown.

Clones were read by immunoSEQ multiplex PCR, and TCRdb kept only the in-frame ones, dropping some. The profile shows approximately 150,000 clones, 88% of them singletons. Study-wide findings and caveats: There were vaccine-associated CD4 TCRs across spike, dominant at 160-218 and 743-854.

The receptor's source is an adult who received the MenACWY meningococcal vaccine as a control. The specimen comprised peripheral blood, sampled 28 days after the second dose of the MenACWY control vaccine. The V gene is TRBV4-1, the J gene TRBJ2-7, with no clear D. CDR3: CASRLHLLGSYEQYF. CDR3 DNA sequence: TGCGCCAGCAGGCTACATTTACTCGGCTCCTACGAGCAGTACTTC.